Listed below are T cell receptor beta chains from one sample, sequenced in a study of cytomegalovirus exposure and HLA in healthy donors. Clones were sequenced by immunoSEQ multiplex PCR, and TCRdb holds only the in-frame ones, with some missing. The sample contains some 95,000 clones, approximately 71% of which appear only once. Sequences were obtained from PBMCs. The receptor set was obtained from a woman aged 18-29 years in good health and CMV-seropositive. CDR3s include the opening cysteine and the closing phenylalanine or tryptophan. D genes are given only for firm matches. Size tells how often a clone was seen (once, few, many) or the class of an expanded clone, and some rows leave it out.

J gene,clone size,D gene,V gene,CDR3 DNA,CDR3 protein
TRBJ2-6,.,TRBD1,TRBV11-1,TGTGCCAGCAGCGCTACCGGAACTCGGGACAGGGATGTTCAGGCTTTC,CASSATGTRDRDVQAF
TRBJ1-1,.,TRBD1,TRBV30,TGTGCCTGGCTACAGGGGCCCACTGAAGCTTTCTTT,CAWLQGPTEAFF
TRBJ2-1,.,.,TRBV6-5,TGTGCCAGCAGTCCCCGGGGGTCGGGCAATGAGCAGTTCTTC,CASSPRGSGNEQFF
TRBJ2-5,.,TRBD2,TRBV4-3,TGCGCCAGCAGCCAAGATCCTAGCGGGGGGGCAGAGACCCAGTACTTC,CASSQDPSGGAETQYF
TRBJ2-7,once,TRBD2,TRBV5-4,TGTGCCAGCAGCTCCCCGGGGGGAGGAGGACACGAGCAGTACTTC,CASSSPGGGGHEQYF
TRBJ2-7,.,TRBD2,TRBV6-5,TGTGCCAGCAGTCCCACTAGCGGAGGGACCTACGAGCAGTACTTC,CASSPTSGGTYEQYF
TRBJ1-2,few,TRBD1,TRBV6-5,TGTGCCAGCAGGGTGACAGGGAGCGGCTACACCTTC,CASRVTGSGYTF
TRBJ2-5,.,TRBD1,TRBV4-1,TGCGCCAGCAGCCAGGGACAGGGGATAGAGACCCAGTACTTC,CASSQGQGIETQYF
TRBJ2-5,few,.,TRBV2,TGTGCCAGCAGTAAGCGGCCGGAGACCCAGTACTTC,CASSKRPETQYF
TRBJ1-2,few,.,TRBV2,TGTGCCACTGACCCTGGAGGCTATGGCTACACCTTC,CATDPGGYGYTF
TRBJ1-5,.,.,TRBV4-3,TGCGCCAGCAGCCAAGAAGAGCGGGGAAACCAGCCCCAGCATTTT,CASSQEERGNQPQHF
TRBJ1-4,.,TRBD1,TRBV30,TGTGCCTGGAGAAGGACAGGGGAAAAACTGTTTTTT,CAWRRTGEKLFF
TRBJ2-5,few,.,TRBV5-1,TGCGCCAGCAGCTTGGAACCCCAGGTCGAGACCCAGTACTTC,CASSLEPQVETQYF
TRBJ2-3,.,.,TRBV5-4,TGTGCCAGCAGCGCGGAAGGACTCCTCCAATCTAGCACAGATACGCAGTATTTT,CASSAEGLLQSSTDTQYF
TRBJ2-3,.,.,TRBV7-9,TGTGCCAGCACGGGGCCGGGACTCCTTTATGATACGCAGTATTTT,CASTGPGLLYDTQYF
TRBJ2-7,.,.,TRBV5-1,TGCGCCAGCAGCCTTCGACAGGCCTACGAGCAGTACTTC,CASSLRQAYEQYF
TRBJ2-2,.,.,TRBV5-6,TGTGCCAGCAGCTTGCCAGTCAACACCGGGGAGCTGTTTTTT,CASSLPVNTGELFF
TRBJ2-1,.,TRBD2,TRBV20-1,TGCAGTGCTAGAGGTAGCGGGAGTCAGTTCTTC,CSARGSGSQFF
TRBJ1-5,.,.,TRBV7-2,TGTGCCAGCAGCTCTTCGTCCCACTATAGCAATCAGCCCCAGCATTTT,CASSSSSHYSNQPQHF
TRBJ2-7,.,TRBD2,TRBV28,TGTGCCAGCAGTAATACGCGGACTAGCAACCATCACCCTCCCTACGAGCAGTACTTC,CASSNTRTSNHHPPYEQYF
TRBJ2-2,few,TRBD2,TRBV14,TGTGCCAGTGGACTAGCGGGAGCCGGGGAGCTGTTTTTT,CASGLAGAGELFF
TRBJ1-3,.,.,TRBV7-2,TGTGCCAGCAGCGAACGGACAGAAAGTACTGGAAACACCATATATTTT,CASSERTESTGNTIYF
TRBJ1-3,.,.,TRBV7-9,TGTGCCAGCAGCGCACCCGGCTCTGGAAACACCATATATTTT,CASSAPGSGNTIYF
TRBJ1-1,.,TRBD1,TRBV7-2,TGTGCCAGCAGCTTAGGGGCAGGGGGAAGGGAAGCTTTCTTT,CASSLGAGGREAFF
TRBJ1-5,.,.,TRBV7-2,TGTGCCAGCAGCTTTGGAGGCGGGCAGCCCCAGCATTTT,CASSFGGGQPQHF
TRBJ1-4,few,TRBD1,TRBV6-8,TGTGCCAGCAATTCCAGGGGGCGGACTAATGAAAAACTGTTTTTT,CASNSRGRTNEKLFF
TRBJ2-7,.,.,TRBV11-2,TGTGCCAGCAGCCCGCGGGCTAATCTCCCATACGAGCAGTACTTC,CASSPRANLPYEQYF
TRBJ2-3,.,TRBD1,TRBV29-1,TGCAGCGTTGACAGGGGGCTAAGAGATACGCAGTATTTT,CSVDRGLRDTQYF
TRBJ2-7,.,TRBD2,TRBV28,TGTGCCAGCAGTGACCAGCGGGGCGTTCTCTACGAGCAGTACTTC,CASSDQRGVLYEQYF
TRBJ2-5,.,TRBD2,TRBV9,TGTGCCAGCAGCGCGATAGCGGGGAGTACCCAAGAGACCCAGTACTTC,CASSAIAGSTQETQYF
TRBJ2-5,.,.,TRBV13,TGTGCCAGCAGCTTAGGACAGTTACAAGAGACCCAGTACTTC,CASSLGQLQETQYF
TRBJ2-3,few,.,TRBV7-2,TGTGCCAGCAGCTTAGACCAGGGCCTGCGTCGAGATACGCAGTATTTT,CASSLDQGLRRDTQYF
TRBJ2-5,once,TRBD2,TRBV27,TGTGCCAGCAGTCCTTGGGAAGCGGGGGGGAAAGAGACCCAGTACTTC,CASSPWEAGGKETQYF
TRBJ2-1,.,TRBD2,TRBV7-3,TGTGCCAGCAGCTTAAAAAGCGGGAGCTCCTACAATGAGCAGTTCTTC,CASSLKSGSSYNEQFF